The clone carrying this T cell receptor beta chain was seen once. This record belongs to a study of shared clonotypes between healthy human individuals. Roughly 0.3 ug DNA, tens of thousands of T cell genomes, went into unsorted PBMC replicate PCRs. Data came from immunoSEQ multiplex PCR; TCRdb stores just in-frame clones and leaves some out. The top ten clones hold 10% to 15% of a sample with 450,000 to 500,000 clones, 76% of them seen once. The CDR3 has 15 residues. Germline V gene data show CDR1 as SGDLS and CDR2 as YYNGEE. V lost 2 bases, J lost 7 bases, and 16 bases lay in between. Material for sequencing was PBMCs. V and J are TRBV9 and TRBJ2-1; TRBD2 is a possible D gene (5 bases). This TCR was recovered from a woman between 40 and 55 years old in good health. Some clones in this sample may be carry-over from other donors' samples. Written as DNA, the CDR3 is TGTGCCAGCAGCGTTTCCCCGGGGTCTCAAAATGAGCAGTTCTTC. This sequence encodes CASSVSPGSQNEQFF.